Below, 7 T cell receptor beta chains from the same sample are listed, as sequenced in a study of beta chain features in type 1 diabetes. Study results and limitations: TCRB CDR3s from Type 1 diabetes patients were moderately but significantly shorter in all four CD4+ subsets.

These receptors are not linked to any known antigen. The sequenced template was cDNA made from the entire isolated RNA. Measured with immunoSEQ multiplex PCR; TCRdb has only the in-frame clones, and not every one. In the table there are 300,000 to 450,000 clones, 8.5% to 10% of which are singletons. Sequencing used central memory CD4+ T cells from blood. The receptors were sampled from a man aged 30 to 45 with type 1 diabetes.

The chain combines TRBV5-1 with TRBJ1-1; D is unclear. There are 13 residues in the CDR3. Trimming cost V 5 bases and J 0 bases, with 8 bases left between them. The germline V gene encodes CDR1 SGHRS and CDR2 YFSETQ. The CDR3 spells CASRTSMNTEAFF. The CDR3 DNA follows: TGCGCCAGCAGAACTTCGATGAACACTGAAGCTTTCTTT.

This clone has only a few counts. V usage is TRBV5-1 and J usage is TRBJ2-7, with a weak D call TRBD1 (6 bases). Looked up from germline, CDR1 is SGHRS and CDR2 is YFSETQ. Trimming took 2 bases from V and 5 from J, leaving 14 bases between them. The CDR3 contains 14 residues. CDR3 bases: TGCGCCAGCAGCTTCTCACAGGGAGTTAACGAGCAGTACTTC. It is translated as CASSFSQGVNEQYF.

The chain has TRBV18 and TRBJ2-3, with 7 positions matching TRBD2. CDR1 is KGHSH and CDR2 is LQKENI in the germline V gene. Germline trimming cut 8 bases from V and 4 bases from J; bases unmatched to any gene: 12. CDR3 length equals 15 residues. The CDR3, as DNA: TGTGCCAGCACGCGGGCTGGCGGGAGATCAGATACGCAGTATTTT. It is translated as CASTRAGGRSDTQYF.

V gene TRBV5-1 combines with J gene TRBJ2-1; possibly TRBD1 or TRBD2 for D (5 bases each). This CDR3 comprises 14 residues. V was trimmed by 0 bases and J by 8 bases, leaving 12 bases between them. The germline CDR1 and CDR2 sequences are SGHRS and YFSETQ. CDR3 loop: CASSLAGREYEQFF. The CDR3 nucleotides read TGCGCCAGCAGCTTGGCTGGCAGGGAGTATGAGCAGTTCTTC.

About this clone: The same CDR3 is also encoded by other DNA sequences in this sample. The chain is built from TRBV6-5 and TRBJ1-5; no definite D call. Germline values: CDR1 MNHEY, CDR2 SVGAGI. V dropped 4 bases and J dropped 0 bases, with 4 bases sitting between them. This CDR3 region has 13 residues. The CDR3 is CASSLDSNQPQHF. CDR3 bases: TGTGCCAGCAGTTTGGATAGCAATCAGCCCCAGCATTTT.

This clone was seen only a few times. The chain is built from TRBV6-1 and TRBJ2-3; 10 nucleotides line up with TRBD2. CDR3 size: 15 residues. Germline V gives CDR1 MNHNS, CDR2 SASEGT. Trimming took 6 bases from V and 1 from J; bases not matched to a gene: 4. The CDR3 coding sequence is TGTGCCAGCAGCCGGACTAGCGGTCGCACAGATACGCAGTATTTT. As protein: CASSRTSGRTDTQYF.

This clone was counted many times. The chain employs TRBV2 and TRBJ2-7; 8 nucleotides line up with TRBD1. The CDR3 contains 16 residues. CDR1 is SNHLY, CDR2 FYNNEI, per germline. Trimming removed 7 bases from V and 1 base from J; junction bases left unmatched: 12. The CDR3 reads CASTRQGSGISYEQYF. In DNA, the CDR3 is TGTGCCAGCACTCGACAGGGGAGCGGTATTTCCTACGAGCAGTACTTC.